The clone carrying this T cell receptor (beta chain) has more than one count but fewer than ten. Every bit of the isolated RNA underwent reverse transcription, so sequencing read expressed TCRB transcripts. Profiled with immunoSEQ multiplex PCR; TCRdb holds only in-frame clones, not every one. This table holds about 130,000 clones, approximately 9.2% found once. The germline V and J ends were trimmed by 3 bases and 4 bases, with 12 bases remaining between them. Germline V CDR1 and CDR2: MNHEY, SMNVEV (reference sequence). This CDR3 region has 14 residues. The data belong to a study of beta chain features in type 1 diabetes.

This clonotype was obtained from a man in his late teens or twenties in good health. The chain uses TRBV27 and TRBJ2-5, with D perhaps TRBD2 (6 bases). The sample taken for sequencing was central memory CD4+ T cells from blood. CDR3 region: CASSLGDLLETQYF. CDR3 DNA sequence: TGTGCCAGCAGTTTGGGGGACTTACTAGAGACCCAGTACTTC.